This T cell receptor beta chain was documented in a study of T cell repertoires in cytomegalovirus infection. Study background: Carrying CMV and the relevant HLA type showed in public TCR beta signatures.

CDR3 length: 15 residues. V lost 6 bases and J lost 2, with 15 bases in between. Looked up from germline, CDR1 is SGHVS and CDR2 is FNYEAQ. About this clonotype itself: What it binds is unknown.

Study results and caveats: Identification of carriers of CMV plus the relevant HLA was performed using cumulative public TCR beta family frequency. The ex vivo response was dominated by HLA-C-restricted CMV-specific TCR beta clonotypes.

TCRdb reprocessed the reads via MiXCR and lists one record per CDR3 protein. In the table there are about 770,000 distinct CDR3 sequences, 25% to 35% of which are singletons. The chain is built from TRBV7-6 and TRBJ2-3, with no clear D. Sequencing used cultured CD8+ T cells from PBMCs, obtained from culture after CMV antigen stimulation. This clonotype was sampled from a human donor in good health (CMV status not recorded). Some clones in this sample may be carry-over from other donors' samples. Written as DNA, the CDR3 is TGTGCCAGCAGTCCACGTCGTCCAAACACAGATACGCAGTATTTT. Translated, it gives CASSPRRPNTDTQYF.